Following are 2 T cell receptor beta chains from one sample sequenced in a study of glioma-infiltrating T cells. Amplification of TCR alpha and beta CDR3 regions from RNA used iRepertoire nested multiplex PCR. MiXCR was run by TCRdb on the multiplex PCR reads, yielding one entry per CDR3 protein. The data show some 90,000 distinct CDR3 sequences, with roughly 37% seen just once and around two fifths held by the top ten. The specimen sequenced was glioma tissue, nonneoplastic brain tissue, or PBMCs (not recorded which). Source of these receptors: a human donor with low-grade glioma or glioblastoma, undergoing nonglioma brain surgery, or in good health (not recorded which).

The gene calls are TRBV28 and TRBJ2-1; D gene ambiguous. Germline V gives CDR1 MDHEN, CDR2 SYDVKM. This CDR3 comprises 13 residues. The ends were cut back, 8 bases at V and 5 bases at J, with 13 bases in the middle. The CDR3 DNA follows: TGTGCCAGCGGGGTAGCAGGACACAATGAGCAGTTCTTC. Protein product: CASGVAGHNEQFF.

This clonotype was seen ten or more times. The rearrangement joins TRBV20-1 to TRBJ1-5, with a tentative D call TRBD1 (6 bases). CDR3 size: 15 residues. Looked up from germline, CDR1 is DFQATT and CDR2 is SNEGSKA (reference sequence). V shed 1 base and J shed 4 bases, with 14 bases lying between them. The CDR3 protein is CSARGGRGRNQPQHF. The CDR3 DNA reads as TGCAGTGCTAGAGGGGGCAGGGGAAGAAATCAGCCCCAGCATTTT.